Given below is one TCR beta chain in context. This may be a read error: a much more frequent sequence differs by one nucleotide. The CDR3 spans 13 residues. Germline V lookup: CDR1 SEHNR, CDR2 FQNEAQ (reference sequence). V lost 2 bases and J lost 11; bases outside the gene matches: 8. The entry originates in a study of kidney transplant recipient with SARS-CoV-2 infection. Each CDR3 protein gets one entry after TCRdb re-called the reads with MiXCR. Found here are roughly 250,000 distinct CDR3 sequences, about 30% of them singletons; the top ten hold 7% to 8%. The material sequenced was a blood sample, taken at baseline and on roughly day 110 from a kidney transplant recipient. This TCR was recovered from a male patient aged 30 to 40 who had COVID-19 and was a kidney transplant recipient. Some T cells may possibly be graft donor cells. The J gene is TRBJ1-2, the V gene TRBV7-9; 7 bases are shared with TRBD1. The CDR3 here is CASSLMEQGIYTF. For the CDR3, the DNA is TGTGCCAGCAGCTTAATGGAACAGGGGATATACACCTTC. Together with reference TRBV7-9 and TRBJ1-2, the CDR3 gives the full variable domain: DTGVSQNPRHKITKRGQNVTFRCDPISEHNRLYWYRQTLGQGPEFLTYFQNEAQLEKSRLLSDRFSAERPKGSFSTLEIQRTEQGDSAMYLCASSLMEQGIYTFGSGTRLTVV.